These 3 T cell receptor beta chains came from one sample sequenced in a study of blood T cell repertoires in COVID-19. Clones were sequenced by immunoSEQ multiplex PCR, and TCRdb holds only the in-frame ones, with some missing. The data show about 270,000 clones, more than 75% seen once. The sample comprised peripheral blood. The receptors derive from a man aged 40-49 years who had recovered from COVID-19.

The chain combines TRBV27 with TRBJ2-7, with TRBD2 matching over 14 bases. CDR1 is MNHEY, CDR2 SMNVEV, per germline (reference sequence). The CDR3 runs 20 residues. Trimming at V came to 5 bases and at J to 2 bases, leaving 17 bases not matched to a gene. The CDR3 loop is CASSLTRGGLAGDLPYEQYF. For the CDR3, the DNA is TGTGCCAGCAGTCTTACCCGGGGGGGACTAGCGGGAGATCTTCCCTACGAGCAGTACTTC.

This sequence joins TRBV5-6 and TRBJ2-4; D uncertain. The CDR3 spans 14 residues. The ends were cut back, 0 bases at V and 5 bases at J, with 9 bases in the middle. CDR1 SGHDT and CDR2 YYEEEE come from the germline V gene. The CDR3 spells CASSLAAGQNIQYF. The CDR3 region has the DNA TGTGCCAGCAGCTTGGCCGCAGGTCAAAACATTCAGTACTTC.

CDR3 bases: TGTGCCAGCAGACCTGGGGGCGCGTGGACTGAAGCTTTCTTT. It translates to CASRPGGAWTEAFF. The chain recombines TRBV27 with TRBJ1-1, with D possibly being TRBD1 (6 bases). Looked up from germline, CDR1 is MNHEY and CDR2 is SMNVEV (reference sequence). V lost 6 bases, J lost 5 bases, and 16 bases lay in between. The CDR3 contains 14 residues.